This TCR beta chain appears in the sequencing data of a study of vaccination and CD4 T cells after COVID-19. About the study: Mild disease affected roughly ten convalescent patients and severe disease one, all SARS-CoV-2 positive by nasal swab PCR. Notes on the study in general: Relatively few convalescent patients were studied, without early post-infection timepoints.

Turning to this clonotype: Antigen: not known. The junction shows a germline mismatch at one end, possibly a read error.

Treatment here: roughly ten-day PBMC culture with coronavirus spike peptide pools or control peptides (ViraFEST assay). Oncomine TCR Beta short-read sequencing was applied to DNA from cultured CD4+ T cells. TCRdb fed the PCR reads into MiXCR, producing one record per CDR3 protein. The sample lists about 17,000 distinct CDR3 sequences, roughly half occurring once. Germline V CDR1 and CDR2: DFQATT, SNEGSKA (reference sequence). The CDR3 sequence is 13 residues long. The gene calls are TRBV20-1 and TRBJ1-6; TRBD1 aligns across 9 bases. This sequence originates from a human donor who had recovered from COVID-19. The specimen was CD4+ T cells from blood, cultured in vitro, collected before SARS-CoV-2 vaccination. CDR3 amino acids: CSTRTGENSPLHF. CDR3 sequence (DNA): TGCAGTACTAGGACAGGGGAAAATTCACCCCTCCACTTT.